The rows below give T cell receptor beta chains drawn from one sample of a study of post-analysis software for immune sequencing data. Each CDR3 protein gets one entry after TCRdb re-called the PCR reads with MiXCR. The sample has about 380,000 distinct CDR3 sequences; roughly 35% are singletons. Input material: blood. The receptors derive from a girl aged 10-17 years with multiple sclerosis. CDR3s include the opening cysteine and the closing phenylalanine or tryptophan. The D gene is left open where the match is weak. Where a row states a size, it is once, few, many or the class of an expanded clone; other rows omit it.

>TRBV12-3/TRBV12-4|.|TRBD1|TRBJ2-7
TGTGCCAGCAGTGGGACAGGGGGCAAATACGAGCAGTACTTC
CASSGTGGKYEQYF
>TRBV5-1|few|.|TRBJ2-1
TGCGCCAGCAGCCCGGAACTTACCTACAATGAGCAGTTCTTC
CASSPELTYNEQFF
>TRBV5-5|.|TRBD2|TRBJ2-1
TGTGCCAGCAGCTTGGATCTAGCGGGGGGGCGGTTGCAGTTCTTC
CASSLDLAGGRLQFF
>TRBV12-3/TRBV12-4|.|.|TRBJ2-4
TGTGCCAGCAGTTTTGGGGAGACCCCTGGGACCAAAAACATTCAGTACTTC
CASSFGETPGTKNIQYF
>TRBV7-8|.|.|TRBJ1-5
TGTGCCAGCAGCTTAGAGAGGGGAAGCAATCAGCCCCAGCATTTT
CASSLERGSNQPQHF
>TRBV29-1|few|.|TRBJ2-5
TGCAGCGTTGACCCAGCAGGGGAGGGAGAGACCCAGTACTTC
CSVDPAGEGETQYF
>TRBV4-1|.|.|TRBJ2-3
TGCGCCAGCAGCCAACAGCAGGGCCCAGATACGCAGTATTTT
CASSQQQGPDTQYF
>TRBV19|.|.|TRBJ1-1
TGTGCCAGTAGTTTCCAGTTAATGAACACTGAAGCTTTCTTT
CASSFQLMNTEAFF
>TRBV29-1|few|.|TRBJ2-3
TGCAGCGTTGAACAGGCCAGCACAGATACGCAGTATTTT
CSVEQASTDTQYF
>TRBV14|.|.|TRBJ2-1
TGTGCCAGCAGCCTGTCGAGGGGCCTTAGCTCCTACAATGAGCAGTTCTTC
CASSLSRGLSSYNEQFF